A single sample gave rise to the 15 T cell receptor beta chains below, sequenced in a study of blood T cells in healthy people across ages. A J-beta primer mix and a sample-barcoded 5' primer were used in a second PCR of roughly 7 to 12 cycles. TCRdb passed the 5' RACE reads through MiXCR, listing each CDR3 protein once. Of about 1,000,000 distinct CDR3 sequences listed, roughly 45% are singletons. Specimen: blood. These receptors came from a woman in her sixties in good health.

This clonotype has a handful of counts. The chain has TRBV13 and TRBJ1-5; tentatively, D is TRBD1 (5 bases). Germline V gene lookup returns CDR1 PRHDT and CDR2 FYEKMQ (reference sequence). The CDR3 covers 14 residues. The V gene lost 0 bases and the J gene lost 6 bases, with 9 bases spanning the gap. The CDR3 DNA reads TGTGCCAGCAGCTTAGGGGCAGGGCCTCAGCCCCAGCATTTT. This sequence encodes CASSLGAGPQPQHF.

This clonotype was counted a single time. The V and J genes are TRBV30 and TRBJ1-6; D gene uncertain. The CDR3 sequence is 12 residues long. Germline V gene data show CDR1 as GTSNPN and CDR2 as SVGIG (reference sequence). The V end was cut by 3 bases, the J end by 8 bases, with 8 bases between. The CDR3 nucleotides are TGTGCCTGGAGCCCATCCGATTCACCCCTCCACTTT. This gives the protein CAWSPSDSPLHF. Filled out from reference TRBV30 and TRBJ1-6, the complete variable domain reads SQTIHQWPATLVQPVGSPLSLECTVEGTSNPNLYWYRQAAGRGLQLLFYSVGIGQISSEVPQNLSASRPQDRQFILSSKKLLLSDSGFYLCAWSPSDSPLHFGNGTRLTVT.

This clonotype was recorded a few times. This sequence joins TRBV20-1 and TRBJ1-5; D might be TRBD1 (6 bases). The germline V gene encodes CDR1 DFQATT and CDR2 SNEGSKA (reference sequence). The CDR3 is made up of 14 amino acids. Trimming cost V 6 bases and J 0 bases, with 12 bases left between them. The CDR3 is CSAPGADSNQPQHF. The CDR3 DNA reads TGCAGTGCCCCGGGGGCCGATAGCAATCAGCCCCAGCATTTT.

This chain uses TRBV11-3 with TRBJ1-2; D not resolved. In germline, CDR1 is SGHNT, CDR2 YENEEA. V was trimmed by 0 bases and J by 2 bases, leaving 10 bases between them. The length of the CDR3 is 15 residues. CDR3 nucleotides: TGTGCCAGCAGCTTAGATCTCACCGGGAACTATGGCTACACCTTC. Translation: CASSLDLTGNYGYTF.

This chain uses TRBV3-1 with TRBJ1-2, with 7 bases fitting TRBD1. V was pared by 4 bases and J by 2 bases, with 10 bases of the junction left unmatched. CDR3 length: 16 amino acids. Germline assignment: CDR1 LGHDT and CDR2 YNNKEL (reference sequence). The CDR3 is CASSPPLLTGNYGYTF. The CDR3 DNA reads TGTGCCAGCAGCCCACCACTCTTGACAGGGAACTATGGCTACACCTTC.

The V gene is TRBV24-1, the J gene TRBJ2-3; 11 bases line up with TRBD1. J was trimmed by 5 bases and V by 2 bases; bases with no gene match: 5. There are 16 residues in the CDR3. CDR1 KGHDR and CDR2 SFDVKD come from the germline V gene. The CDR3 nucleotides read TGTGCCACCAGTGATTCCGGACAGGGGGCAATAGATACGCAGTATTTT. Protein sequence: CATSDSGQGAIDTQYF.

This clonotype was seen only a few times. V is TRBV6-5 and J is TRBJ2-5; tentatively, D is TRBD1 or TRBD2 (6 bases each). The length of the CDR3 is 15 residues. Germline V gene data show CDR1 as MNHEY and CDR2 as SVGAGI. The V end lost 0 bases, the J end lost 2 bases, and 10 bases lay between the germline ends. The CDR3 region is CASSYSGGTQETQYF. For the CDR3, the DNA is TGTGCCAGCAGTTACTCGGGCGGGACACAAGAGACCCAGTACTTC.

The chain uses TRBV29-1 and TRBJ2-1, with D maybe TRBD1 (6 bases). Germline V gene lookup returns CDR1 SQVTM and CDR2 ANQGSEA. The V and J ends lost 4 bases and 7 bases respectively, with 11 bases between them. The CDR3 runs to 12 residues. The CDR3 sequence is CSVGGQTNEQFF. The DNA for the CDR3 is TGCAGCGTTGGGGGGCAGACAAATGAGCAGTTCTTC.

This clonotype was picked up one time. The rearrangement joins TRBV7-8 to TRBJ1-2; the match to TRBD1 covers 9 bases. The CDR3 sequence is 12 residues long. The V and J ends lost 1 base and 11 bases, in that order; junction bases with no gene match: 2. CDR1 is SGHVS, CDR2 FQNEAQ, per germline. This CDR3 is CASSLGTGDYTF. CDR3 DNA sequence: TGTGCCAGCAGCTTAGGGACAGGGGATTACACCTTC.

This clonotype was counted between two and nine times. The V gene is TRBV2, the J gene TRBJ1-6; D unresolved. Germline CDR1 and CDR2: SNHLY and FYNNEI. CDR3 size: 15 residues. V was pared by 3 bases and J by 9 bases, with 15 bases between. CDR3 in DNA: TGTGCCAGCAGTGATGTTTGGGGAGACACTTCACCCCTCCACTTT. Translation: CASSDVWGDTSPLHF.

In DNA, the CDR3 is TGTGCCACCAGTGATCCGACTAGCCCCGAGTCCAATGAGCAGTTCTTC. Translated, it gives CATSDPTSPESNEQFF. The chain recombines TRBV24-1 with TRBJ2-1, with 7 bases aligning to TRBD2. The germline V gene has CDR1 KGHDR and CDR2 SFDVKD. The junction had 10 bases not matched to a gene; V was cut back by 3 bases and J by 6 bases. The CDR3 has 16 residues.

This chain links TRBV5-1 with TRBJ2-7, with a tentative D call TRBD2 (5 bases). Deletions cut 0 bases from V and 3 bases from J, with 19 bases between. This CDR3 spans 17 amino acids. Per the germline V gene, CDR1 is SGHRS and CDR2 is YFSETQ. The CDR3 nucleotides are TGCGCCAGCAGCTTGGATGTGGGTAGCGCCCAGATCTACGAGCAGTACTTC. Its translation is CASSLDVGSAQIYEQYF.

The CDR3 is CASERENEQFF. CDR3 nucleotides: TGTGCCAGCGAGCGGGAAAATGAGCAGTTCTTC. The chain joins TRBV6-6 to TRBJ2-1, with 7 bases matching TRBD2. J lost 7 bases, V lost 8 bases, and 2 bases had no gene match. CDR3 length equals 11 residues. Germline assignment: CDR1 MNHNY and CDR2 SVGAGI (reference sequence).

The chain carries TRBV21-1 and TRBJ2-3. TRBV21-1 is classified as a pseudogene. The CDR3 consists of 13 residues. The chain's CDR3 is CASSKISTDTQYF. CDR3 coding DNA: TGTGCCAGCAGCAAAATAAGCACAGATACGCAGTATTTT.

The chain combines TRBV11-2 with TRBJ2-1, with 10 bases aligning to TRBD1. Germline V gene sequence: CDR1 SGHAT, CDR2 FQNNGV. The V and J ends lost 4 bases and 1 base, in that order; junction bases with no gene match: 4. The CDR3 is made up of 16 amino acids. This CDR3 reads CASSYPGQGSYNEQFF. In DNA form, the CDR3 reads TGTGCCAGCAGCTATCCGGGACAGGGGTCCTACAATGAGCAGTTCTTC.